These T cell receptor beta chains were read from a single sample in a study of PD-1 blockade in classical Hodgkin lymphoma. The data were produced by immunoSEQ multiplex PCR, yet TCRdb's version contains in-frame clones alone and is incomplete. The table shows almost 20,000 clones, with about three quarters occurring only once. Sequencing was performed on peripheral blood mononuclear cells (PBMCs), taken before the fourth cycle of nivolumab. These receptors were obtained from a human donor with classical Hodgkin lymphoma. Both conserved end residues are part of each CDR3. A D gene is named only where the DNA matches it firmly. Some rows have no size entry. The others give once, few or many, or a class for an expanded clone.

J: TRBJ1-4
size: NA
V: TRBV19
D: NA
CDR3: CASSRAGHQVAEKLFF
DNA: TGTGCCAGTAGTCGGGCAGGGCACCAAGTGGCTGAAAAACTGTTTTTT

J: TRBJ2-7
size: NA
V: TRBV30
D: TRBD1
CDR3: CAWRGTGAYEQYF
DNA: TGTGCCTGGAGGGGGACAGGGGCCTACGAGCAGTACTTC

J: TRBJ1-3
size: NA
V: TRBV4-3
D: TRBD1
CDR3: CASSQEDRAGNTIYF
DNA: TGCGCCAGCAGCCAAGAGGACAGGGCTGGAAACACCATATATTTT

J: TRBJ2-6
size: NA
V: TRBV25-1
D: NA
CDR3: CASSELSDSGANVLTF
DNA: TGTGCCAGCAGTGAATTGTCCGACTCTGGGGCCAACGTCCTGACTTTC

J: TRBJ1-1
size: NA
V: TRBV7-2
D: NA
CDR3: CASSWDREEAFF
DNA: TGTGCCAGCAGCTGGGACCGGGAAGAGGCTTTCTTT

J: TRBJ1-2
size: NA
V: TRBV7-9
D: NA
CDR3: CASSFRGGYGYTF
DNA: TGTGCCAGCAGCTTCAGGGGCGGGTATGGCTACACCTTC

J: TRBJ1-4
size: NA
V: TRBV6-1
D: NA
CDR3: CASRIGTNEKLFF
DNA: TGTGCCAGCAGAATAGGGACTAATGAAAAACTGTTTTTT

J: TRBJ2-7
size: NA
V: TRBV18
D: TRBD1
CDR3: CASSPRQGRSYEQYF
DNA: TGTGCCAGCTCACCCCGACAGGGGAGGTCCTACGAGCAGTACTTC

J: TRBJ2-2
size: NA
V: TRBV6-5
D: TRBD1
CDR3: CASSLRQGYTGELFF
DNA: TGTGCCAGCAGTCTTCGACAGGGATACACCGGGGAGCTGTTTTTT

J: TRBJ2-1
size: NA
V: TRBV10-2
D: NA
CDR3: CASSRPIPGLIPLYNEQFF
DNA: TGCGCCAGCAGCCGCCCGATTCCGGGCCTAATCCCCCTTTACAATGAGCAGTTCTTC

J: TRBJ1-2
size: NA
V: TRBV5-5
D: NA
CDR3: CASSSPFNYGYTF
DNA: TGTGCCAGCAGCAGTCCGTTTAACTATGGCTACACCTTC

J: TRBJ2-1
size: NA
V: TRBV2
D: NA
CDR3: CASSEGYEQFF
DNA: TGTGCCAGCAGTGAGGGGTATGAGCAGTTCTTC

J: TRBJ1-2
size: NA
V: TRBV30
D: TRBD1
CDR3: CAWSRPDRDAYGYTF
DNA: TGTGCCTGGAGTAGACCCGACAGGGATGCATATGGCTACACCTTC

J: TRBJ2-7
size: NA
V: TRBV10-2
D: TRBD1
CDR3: CASSQGDEQYF
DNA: TGCGCCAGCTCCCAGGGGGACGAGCAGTACTTC

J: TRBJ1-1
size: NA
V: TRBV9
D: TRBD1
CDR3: CASSVGTGGVGTEAFF
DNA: TGTGCCAGCAGCGTAGGGACAGGGGGGGTTGGCACTGAAGCTTTCTTT

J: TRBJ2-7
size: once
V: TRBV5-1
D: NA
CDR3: CASSLGSGEPYEQYF
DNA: TGCGCCAGCAGCTTGGGTTCCGGGGAACCCTACGAGCAGTACTTC

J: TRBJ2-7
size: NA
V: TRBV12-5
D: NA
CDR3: CASGTGSYEQYF
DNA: TGTGCTAGTGGTACAGGCTCCTACGAGCAGTACTTC

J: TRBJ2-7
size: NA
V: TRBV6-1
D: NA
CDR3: CASRASSYEQYF
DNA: TGTGCCAGCAGGGCTAGCAGCTACGAGCAGTACTTC